This record looks at one T cell receptor (beta chain) sequence and its context. The CDR3 runs to 16 residues. Germline V gene lookup returns CDR1 MNHEY and CDR2 SVGEGT. These data come from a study of blood T cells in healthy people across ages. A second PCR of about 6 to 11 cycles used a sample-barcoded 5' primer and a J-beta primer mix. Every single cDNA molecule received a tag from a template-switch adaptor with 12 random nucleotides. TCRdb reprocessed the 5' RACE reads with MiXCR, giving one entry per CDR3 protein. The sample carries about 800,000 distinct CDR3 sequences, over 45% recorded once. The sequence was collected from a man between 25 and 39 years old in good health. Sample: blood. The chain couples TRBV6-2 or TRBV6-3 to TRBJ2-4; 7 bases agree with TRBD1. The DNA end favors TRBJ2-7, so the J call may be wrong. The CDR3 nucleotides read TGTGCCAGCAGTTACTCGGACAGGTGGAGCTCCTACGAGCAGTACTTC. As protein: CASSYSDRWSSYEQYF.